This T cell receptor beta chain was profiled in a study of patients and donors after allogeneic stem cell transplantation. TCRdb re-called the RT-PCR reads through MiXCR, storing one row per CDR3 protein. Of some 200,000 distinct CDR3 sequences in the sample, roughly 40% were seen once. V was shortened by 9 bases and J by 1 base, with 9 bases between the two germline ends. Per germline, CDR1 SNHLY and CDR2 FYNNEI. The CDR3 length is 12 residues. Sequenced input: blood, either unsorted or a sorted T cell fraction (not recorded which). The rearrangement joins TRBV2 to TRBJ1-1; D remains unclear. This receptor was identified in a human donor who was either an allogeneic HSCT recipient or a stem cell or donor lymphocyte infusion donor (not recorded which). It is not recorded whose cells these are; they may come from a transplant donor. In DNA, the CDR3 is TGTGCCAGGGACCCAAAGAACACTGAAGCTTTCTTT. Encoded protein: CARDPKNTEAFF.